This T cell receptor beta chain appears in the sequencing data of a study of cytomegalovirus exposure and HLA in healthy donors. Study observations and caveats: The later analysis indicated that the majority of CMV-associated TCR beta chains appeared HLA-restricted. Later analysis identified a missense DCLRE1C variant that was linked to TCR beta V- and J-gene trimming.

V gave up 7 bases and J gave up 3 bases, with 12 bases separating them. The CDR3 sequence is 13 residues long. The germline V gene encodes CDR1 MNHEY and CDR2 SVGAGI. Of note for this clone: Its antigen is unidentified.

PCR employed 60 Vbeta and 13 Jbeta primers. Assay used: immunoSEQ multiplex PCR; TCRdb lists only in-frame clones, some missing. The sample records 150,000 to 200,000 clones, 81% being singletons. Among the donors, all were healthy bone marrow donors. The sequence was obtained from a man aged 35-49 years in good health and CMV-seropositive. J is TRBJ1-1 and V is TRBV6-5; possibly TRBD1 for D (5 bases). What was sequenced was PBMCs. CDR3 in DNA: TGTGCCAGCATGGCAGGGATAGACACTGAAGCTTTCTTT. Its translation is CASMAGIDTEAFF.